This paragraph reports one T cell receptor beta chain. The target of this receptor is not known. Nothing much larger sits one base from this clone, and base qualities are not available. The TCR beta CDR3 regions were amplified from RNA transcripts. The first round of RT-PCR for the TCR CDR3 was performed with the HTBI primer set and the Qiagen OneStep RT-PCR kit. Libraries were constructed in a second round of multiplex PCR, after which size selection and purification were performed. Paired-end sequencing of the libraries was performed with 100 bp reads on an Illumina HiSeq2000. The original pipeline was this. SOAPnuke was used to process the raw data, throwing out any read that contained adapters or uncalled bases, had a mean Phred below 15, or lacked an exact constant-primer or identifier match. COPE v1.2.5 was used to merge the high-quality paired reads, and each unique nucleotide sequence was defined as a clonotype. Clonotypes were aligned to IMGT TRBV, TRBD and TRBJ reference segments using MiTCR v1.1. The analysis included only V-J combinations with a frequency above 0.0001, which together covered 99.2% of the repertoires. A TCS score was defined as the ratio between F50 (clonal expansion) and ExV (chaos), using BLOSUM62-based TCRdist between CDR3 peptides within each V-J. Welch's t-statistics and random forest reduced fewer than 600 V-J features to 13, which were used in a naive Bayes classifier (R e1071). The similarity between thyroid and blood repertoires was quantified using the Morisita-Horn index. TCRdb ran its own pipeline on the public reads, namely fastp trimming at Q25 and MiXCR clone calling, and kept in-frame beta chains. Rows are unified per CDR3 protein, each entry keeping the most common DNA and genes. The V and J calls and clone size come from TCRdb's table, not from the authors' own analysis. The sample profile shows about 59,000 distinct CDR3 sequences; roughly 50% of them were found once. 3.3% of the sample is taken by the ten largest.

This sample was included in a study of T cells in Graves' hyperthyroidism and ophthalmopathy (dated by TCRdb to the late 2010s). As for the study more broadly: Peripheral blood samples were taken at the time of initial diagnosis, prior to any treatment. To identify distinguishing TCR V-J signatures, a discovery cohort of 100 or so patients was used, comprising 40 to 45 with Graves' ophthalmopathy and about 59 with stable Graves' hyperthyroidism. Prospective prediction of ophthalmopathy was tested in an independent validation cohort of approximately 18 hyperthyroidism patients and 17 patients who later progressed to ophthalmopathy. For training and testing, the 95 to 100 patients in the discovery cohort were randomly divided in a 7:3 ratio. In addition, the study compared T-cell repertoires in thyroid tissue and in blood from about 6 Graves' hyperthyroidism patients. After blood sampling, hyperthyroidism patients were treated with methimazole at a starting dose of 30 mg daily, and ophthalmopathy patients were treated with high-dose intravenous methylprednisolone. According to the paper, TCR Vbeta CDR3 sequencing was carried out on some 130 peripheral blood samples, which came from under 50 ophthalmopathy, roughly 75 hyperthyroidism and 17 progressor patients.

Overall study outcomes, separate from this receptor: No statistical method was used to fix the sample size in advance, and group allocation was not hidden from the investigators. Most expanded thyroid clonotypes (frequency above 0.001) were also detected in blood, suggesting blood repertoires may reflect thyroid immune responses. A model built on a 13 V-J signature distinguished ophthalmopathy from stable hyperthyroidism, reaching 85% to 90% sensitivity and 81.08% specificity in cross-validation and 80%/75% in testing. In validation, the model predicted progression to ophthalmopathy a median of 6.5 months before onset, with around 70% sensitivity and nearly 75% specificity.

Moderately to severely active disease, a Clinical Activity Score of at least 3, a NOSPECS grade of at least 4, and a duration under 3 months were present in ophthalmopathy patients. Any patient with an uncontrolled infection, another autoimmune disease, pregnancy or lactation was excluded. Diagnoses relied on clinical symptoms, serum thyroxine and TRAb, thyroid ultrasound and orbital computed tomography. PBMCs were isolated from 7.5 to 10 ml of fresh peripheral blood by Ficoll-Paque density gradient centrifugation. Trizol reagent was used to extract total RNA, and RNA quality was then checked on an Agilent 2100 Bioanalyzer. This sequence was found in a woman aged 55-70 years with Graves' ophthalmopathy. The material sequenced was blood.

The CDR3 reads as follows: CASISSAADRENQPQHF. The nucleotide sequence is given as TGTGCCAGCATTTCTTCGGCGGCGGACAGGGAGAATCAGCCCCAGCATTTT. Rearrangement joined TRBV12-3 or TRBV12-4 to TRBJ1-5, and 8 junction bases match TRBD1. For this chain, trimming is 7 bases at the V end and 4 bases at the J end, and the number of junction bases without a gene match is 15. Taken from cysteine to phenylalanine, the CDR3 has 17 residues. The only DNA kept is the CDR3, 51 bases in frame from the first base.